The present T cell receptor beta chain was sequenced within a study of shared clonotypes between healthy human individuals. For the study at large: Ranging from 18 to 49 in age, donors were a couple of women and a few men. Study-level points and caveats: Sampling involved blood alone; tissue repertoires likely differ.

Losses at the gene ends were 2 bases for V and 9 bases for J; bases not matched to a gene: 3. CDR3 size: 14 residues. The germline gives CDR1 KGHSH, CDR2 LQKENI. Every immunoSEQ plate was one replicate of a subset's evenly spread DNA. Repertoires were generated with immunoSEQ multiplex PCR, while TCRdb's copy carries only in-frame clones and drops some. This sample has millions of clones; more than 80% occur once, and the top ten carry 0.3% to 0.4%. Concerning this clone: Its antigen is not identified.

The chain employs TRBV18 and TRBJ2-1; 11 positions match TRBD2. The specimen was naive CD4+ T cells from PBMCs. The subset: CD45RA+ positively selected. This TCR was sampled from a man aged 18-30 years in good health. Some clones in this sample may be carry-over from other donors' samples. CDR3 DNA sequence: TGTGCCAGCTCACCATTAGCGGGAGGGACTGAGCAGTTCTTC. It yields the protein CASSPLAGGTEQFF.